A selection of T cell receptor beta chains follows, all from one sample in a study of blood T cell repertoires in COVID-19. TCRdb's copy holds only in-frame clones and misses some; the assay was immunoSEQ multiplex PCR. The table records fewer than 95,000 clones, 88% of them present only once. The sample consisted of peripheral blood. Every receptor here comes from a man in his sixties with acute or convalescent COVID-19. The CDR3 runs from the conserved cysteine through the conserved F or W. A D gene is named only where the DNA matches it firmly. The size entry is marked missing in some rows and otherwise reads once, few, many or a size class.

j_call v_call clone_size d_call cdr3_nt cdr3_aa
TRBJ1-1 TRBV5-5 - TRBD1 TGTGCCAGCAGCTTGACGGACAGGGTCACTGAAGCTTTCTTT CASSLTDRVTEAFF
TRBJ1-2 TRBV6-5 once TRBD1 TGTGCCAGCAGTTACATAGGGGGCAATGGCTACACCTTC CASSYIGGNGYTF
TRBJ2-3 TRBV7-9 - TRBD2 TGTGCCAGCAGCCCCAGGCTAGCGGGGGGCACAGATACGCAGTATTTT CASSPRLAGGTDTQYF
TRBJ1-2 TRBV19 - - TGTGCCAGTAGTAGCCCGACAAGCGGCTATGGCTACACCTTC CASSSPTSGYGYTF
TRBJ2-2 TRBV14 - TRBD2 TGTGCCAGCAGCCAAGAACTAGCGGGAGGGCTGTCCGGGGAGCTGTTTTTT CASSQELAGGLSGELFF
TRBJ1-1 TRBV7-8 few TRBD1 TGTGCCAGCAGCTTAAAGGGGGCGTTGTTAAGGACTGAAGCTTTCTTT CASSLKGALLRTEAFF
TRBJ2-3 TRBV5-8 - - TGTGCCAGCAGCTTCAGGGCAGGTGCAAGCACAGATACGCAGTATTTT CASSFRAGASTDTQYF
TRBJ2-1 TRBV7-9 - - TGTGCCAGTAGCTGGGGACACCACCCCTACAATGAGCAGTTCTTC CASSWGHHPYNEQFF
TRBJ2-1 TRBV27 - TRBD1 TGTGCCAGCAGTTTTTATCCCGACAGGGACAATGAGCAGTTCTTC CASSFYPDRDNEQFF
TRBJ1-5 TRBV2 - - TGTGCCAGCAGTGAGGCGGGCTTTAGCAATCAGCCCCAGCATTTT CASSEAGFSNQPQHF
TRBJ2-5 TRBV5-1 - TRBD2 TGCGCCAGCAGCTTGGTTCCTAGCGGGGGGGCGGAGACCCAGTACTTC CASSLVPSGGAETQYF
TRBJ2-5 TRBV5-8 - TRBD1 TGTGCCAGCAGCCCAGGACAGGCCCAAGAGACCCAGTACTTC CASSPGQAQETQYF
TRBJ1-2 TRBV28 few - TGTGCCAGCAGTTTAAAAGGGGACTATGGCTACACCTTC CASSLKGDYGYTF
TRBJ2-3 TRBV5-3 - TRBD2 TGTGCCAGAAGCGGACTAGCGGGAGTGGATACGCAGTATTTT CARSGLAGVDTQYF
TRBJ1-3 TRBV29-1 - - TGCAGCGTTATGACAGCCCTGAGCTCTGGAAACACCATATATTTT CSVMTALSSGNTIYF
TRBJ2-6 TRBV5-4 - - TGTGCCAGCACTATATCTGGGGCCAACGTCCTGACTTTC CASTISGANVLTF
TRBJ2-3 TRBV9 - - TGTGCCAGCAGCGTAGGAAGCGACAGGTACACAGATACGCAGTATTTT CASSVGSDRYTDTQYF
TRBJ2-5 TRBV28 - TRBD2 TGTGCCAGCAGTTCACCGGGACTAGCGGGAGTGGGCCAAGAGACCCAGTACTTC CASSSPGLAGVGQETQYF
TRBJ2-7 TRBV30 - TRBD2 TGTGCCTGGAGTGTCGTTGCGGGAGTATTGCACGAGCAGTACTTC CAWSVVAGVLHEQYF
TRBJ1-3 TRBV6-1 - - TGTGCCAGCAGTGAACCGTCCGGGGGTACTGGAAACACCATATATTTT CASSEPSGGTGNTIYF
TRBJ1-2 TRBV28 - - TGTGCCAGCAGTGAAATACGGGACACCAGAAATGGCTACACCTTC CASSEIRDTRNGYTF
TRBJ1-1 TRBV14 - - TGTGCCAGCAGCCCAAACATACGGTCAGGTGCGGCTTTCTTT CASSPNIRSGAAFF
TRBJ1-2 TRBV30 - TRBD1 TGTGCCTGGAGAGGACAGGGGGCTAACTATGGCTACACCTTC CAWRGQGANYGYTF
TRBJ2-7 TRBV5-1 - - TGCGCCAGCAGCTTGGGCGCGAGTGAGCAGTACTTC CASSLGASEQYF
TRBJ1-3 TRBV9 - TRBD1 TGTGCCAGCAGCGAACAGGGGGGAAACACCATATATTTT CASSEQGGNTIYF
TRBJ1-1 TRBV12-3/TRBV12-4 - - TGTGCCAGCAGTCGACCGACTAGGACTGAAGCTTTCTTT CASSRPTRTEAFF
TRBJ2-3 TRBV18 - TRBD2 TGTGCCAGCTCACCCATGGGACTAGCAAGCACAGATACGCAGTATTTT CASSPMGLASTDTQYF
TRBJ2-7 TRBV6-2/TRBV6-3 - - TGTGCCAGCAGTTACCCCCCGAGATCCTACGAGCAGTACTTC CASSYPPRSYEQYF
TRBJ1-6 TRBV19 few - TGTGCCAGTAGTATAGCCGGGAATAATTCACCCCTCCACTTT CASSIAGNNSPLHF
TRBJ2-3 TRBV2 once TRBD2 TGTGCCAGCAGTAAGGCGGGGGGGAACACAGATACGCAGTATTTT CASSKAGGNTDTQYF
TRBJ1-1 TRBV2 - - TGTGCCAGCAGCAGACAGTTACCAGCTTTCTTT CASSRQLPAFF
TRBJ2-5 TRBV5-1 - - TGCGCCAGCAGTCGGTCGGGGGACCGCCAAGAGACCCAGTACTTC CASSRSGDRQETQYF
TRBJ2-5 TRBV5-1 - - TGCGCCAGCAGCTTTCTGGACTCCAAAGAGACCCAGTACTTC CASSFLDSKETQYF
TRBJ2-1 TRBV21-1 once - TGTGCCAGCAGCAAAGAGGGACCGGGACTAGCGGGAGGAATCTACAATGAGCAGTTCTTC CASSKEGPGLAGGIYNEQFF
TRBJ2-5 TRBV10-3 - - TGTGCCATCAGCGGGGGGCGCATAGAGACCCAGTACTTC CAISGGRIETQYF
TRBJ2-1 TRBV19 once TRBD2 TGTGCCAGTAGTATAGTGGGGGGAGGGGACAATGAGCAGTTCTTC CASSIVGGGDNEQFF
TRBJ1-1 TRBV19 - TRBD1 TGTGCCAGTAGTCCAGGGACAGGGGCTGAAGCTTTCTTT CASSPGTGAEAFF
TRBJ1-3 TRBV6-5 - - TGTGCCAGCGTCGAATGGGGCGGTAGAAACACCATATATTTT CASVEWGGRNTIYF
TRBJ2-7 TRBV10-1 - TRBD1 TGCGCCAGCAGTGCCGGACAGGATTACGAGCAGTACTTC CASSAGQDYEQYF
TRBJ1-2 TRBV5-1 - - TGCGCCAGCAGCTTGGGAGGGGGGGAGACCTACCTCTATGGCTACACCTTC CASSLGGGETYLYGYTF
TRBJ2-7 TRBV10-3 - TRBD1 TGTGCCATCAGTGAGACCAAGGGGGCGTCGGACGAGCAGTACTTC CAISETKGASDEQYF
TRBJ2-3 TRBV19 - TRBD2 TGTGCCAGTAGTAGGCGGGGGGCCCCCACAGATACGCAGTATTTT CASSRRGAPTDTQYF
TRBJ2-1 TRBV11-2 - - TGTGCCAGCAGCTTGGGAGCCTACAATGAGCAGTTCTTC CASSLGAYNEQFF
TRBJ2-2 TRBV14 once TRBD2 TGTGCCAGCAGCCAAAGCGGGGTGGGATACACCGGGGAGCTGTTTTTT CASSQSGVGYTGELFF
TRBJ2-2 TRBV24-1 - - TGTGCCACCAGTGATTTGTATGGGGGAGGTGGAACCGGGGAGCTGTTTTTT CATSDLYGGGGTGELFF
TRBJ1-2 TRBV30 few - TGTGCAAGTTCAACCGGTATAAACTATGGCTACACCTTC CASSTGINYGYTF
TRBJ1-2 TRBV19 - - TGTGCCAGTAGCCCGCCGGGTCCTAGGAGCTACACCTTC CASSPPGPRSYTF
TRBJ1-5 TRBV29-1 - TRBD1 TGCAGCGCGGCGCAACAGGGGAGCAATCAGCCCCAGCATTTT CSAAQQGSNQPQHF
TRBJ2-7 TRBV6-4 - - TGTGCCAGCAAAGTCTCCGAACGGCAGGCCGATCCTCCCTACGAGCAGTACTTC CASKVSERQADPPYEQYF
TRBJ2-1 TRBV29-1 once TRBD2 TGCAGCGTATCTAGCGGTCAAAGCTCCTACAATGAGCAGTTCTTC CSVSSGQSSYNEQFF
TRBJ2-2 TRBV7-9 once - TGTGCCAGCAGCTGGCAGACCGGGTCCGGGGAGCTGTTTTTT CASSWQTGSGELFF
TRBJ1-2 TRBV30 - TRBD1 TGTGCCTGGAGGACAGGGGGTGCCTATGGCTACACCTTC CAWRTGGAYGYTF
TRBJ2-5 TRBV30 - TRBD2 TGTGCCTCGGTTAGGCGGGGGGAAAAAGAGACCCAGTACTTC CASVRRGEKETQYF
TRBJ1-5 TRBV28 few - TGTGCCAGCACAGCCAATGTCCCGGGTGGCAATCAGCCCCAGCATTTT CASTANVPGGNQPQHF